Only a few counts were recorded for the clone carrying this T cell receptor (beta chain). Its antigen is as yet unknown. This sample is drawn from a study of cytomegalovirus exposure and HLA in healthy donors. General study results and limits: Reported results showed that the classifier diagnosed cytomegalovirus status with high specificity and sensitivity. Owing to their indistinguishability, certain V segments, notably TRBV6-2 and TRBV6-3, were excluded.

CDR3 length: 14 residues. V lost 5 bases and J 5 bases, leaving 16 bases between the germline ends. CDR1 is SGHKS and CDR2 is YYEKEE in the germline V gene (reference sequence). The primer mix had 60 Vbeta and 13 Jbeta primers. Original analysis: In a later analysis, the count reached some 88 million unique TCR beta chains, with roughly 12 million shared. The repertoire was sequenced with immunoSEQ multiplex PCR; TCRdb's copy has only in-frame clones and lacks some. That table is the source of V, J and clone size, and D and trimming were worked out from the DNA. The data contain 90,000 to 120,000 clones, 65% to 85% of them singletons.

The sample consisted of PBMCs. The J gene is TRBJ1-1, the V gene TRBV5-5; no clear D. This TCR came from a man younger than 30 in good health and CMV-seronegative. CDR3 residues: CASRPLMPGTEAFF. The CDR3 DNA reads TGTGCCAGCAGGCCTTTGATGCCGGGGACTGAAGCTTTCTTT.